This T cell receptor (beta chain) was retrieved from a study of breast tumors, draining lymph nodes, adjacent tissues. General observations from the study: Tumors had less TCR diversity than lymph nodes, more than nontumor tissue. Findings are consistent with lymph node origin and intratumoral expansion of most tumor T cells.

CDR1 MDHEN and CDR2 SYDVKM come from the germline V gene. The CDR3 has 15 residues. Between the trimmed V and J ends, which lost 5 bases and 3 bases, there was a span of 17 bases. The lymph nodes were axillary draining lymph nodes from breast cancer patients. Concerning this clonotype itself: Its antigen remains unidentified. The conserved final phenylalanine or tryptophan is absent from the CDR3, which likely points to a read error.

TCRdb re-called the multiplex PCR reads through MiXCR, storing one row per CDR3 protein. The top ten clones hold around 2.7% of a sample with some 150,000 distinct CDR3 sequences, more than 20% of them seen once. Sequencing was done on a sample of axillary lymph node tissue. The TCR sequence derives from a female donor with breast cancer. Some clones in this sample may be carry-over from other donors' samples. The V call is TRBV28, the J call TRBJ2-7; D may be TRBD1 or TRBD2 (6 bases each). The CDR3 region is CASSTSRLGGYEQYI. The CDR3 DNA is TGTGCCAGCAGTACCTCTCGACTAGGGGGCTACGAGCAGTACATC.